The T cell receptor (beta chain) described here comes from a study of tumor-infiltrating lymphocytes in primary liver carcinoma. Germline values: CDR1 SGHNT, CDR2 YYREEE (reference sequence). There are 14 residues in the CDR3. With a constant-region primer, TCR beta cDNA was made from roughly 500 ng of total RNA. Libraries of TCR beta came from three nested multiplex PCR rounds with slightly modified ARM-PCR. TRBV1-TRBV30 forward primers paired with a C-beta reverse primer were used in the first two PCR rounds, which ran roughly 10 cycles each. TCRdb used MiXCR to reprocess the multiplex PCR reads, holding one entry per CDR3 protein. Altogether more than 85,000 distinct CDR3 sequences are present, about four fifths being singletons, with the ten largest covering approximately 21%. Study results and caveats: Lower overlap was observed for tumor-adjacent and tumor-blood pairs relative to tumor region pairs. Relative to blood, tumors carried a significantly larger fraction of the repertoire in their top 250 clones (p = 0.039).

As to this clonotype: Antigen unknown. Sequence at one end of the junction differs from germline and may be a read error.

It was from about 20-30 mg of unsorted bulk tissue that RNA and DNA were co-extracted. The rearrangement joins TRBV5-4 to TRBJ2-7, with D unclear. This receptor was obtained from a man in his forties or fifties with primary liver carcinoma and hepatitis B virus infection. Sequencing was performed on liver tumor tissue from sampling region 3. Specified subset: tumor region T3, left-lateral pole. The CDR3 reads CASSLVPNSYEQHF. CDR3 sequence (DNA): TGTGCCAGCAGCTTAGTCCCAAACTCCTACGAGCAGCACTTC.